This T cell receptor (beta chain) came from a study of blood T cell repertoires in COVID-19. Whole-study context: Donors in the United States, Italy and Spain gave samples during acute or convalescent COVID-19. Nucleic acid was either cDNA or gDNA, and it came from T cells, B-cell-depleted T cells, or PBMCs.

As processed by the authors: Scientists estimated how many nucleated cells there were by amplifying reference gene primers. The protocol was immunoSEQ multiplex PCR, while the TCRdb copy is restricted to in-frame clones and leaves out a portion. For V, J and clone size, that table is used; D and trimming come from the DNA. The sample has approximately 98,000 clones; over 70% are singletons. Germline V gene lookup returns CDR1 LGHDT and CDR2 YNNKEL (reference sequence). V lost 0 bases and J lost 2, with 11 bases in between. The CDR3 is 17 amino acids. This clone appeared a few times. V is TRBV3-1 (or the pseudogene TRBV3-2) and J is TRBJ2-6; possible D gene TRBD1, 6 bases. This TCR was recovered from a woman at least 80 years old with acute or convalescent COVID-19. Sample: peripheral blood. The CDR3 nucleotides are TGTGCCAGCAGCCAAGACCAGGGGCGGGCTGGGGCCAACGTCCTGACTTTC. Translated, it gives CASSQDQGRAGANVLTF.